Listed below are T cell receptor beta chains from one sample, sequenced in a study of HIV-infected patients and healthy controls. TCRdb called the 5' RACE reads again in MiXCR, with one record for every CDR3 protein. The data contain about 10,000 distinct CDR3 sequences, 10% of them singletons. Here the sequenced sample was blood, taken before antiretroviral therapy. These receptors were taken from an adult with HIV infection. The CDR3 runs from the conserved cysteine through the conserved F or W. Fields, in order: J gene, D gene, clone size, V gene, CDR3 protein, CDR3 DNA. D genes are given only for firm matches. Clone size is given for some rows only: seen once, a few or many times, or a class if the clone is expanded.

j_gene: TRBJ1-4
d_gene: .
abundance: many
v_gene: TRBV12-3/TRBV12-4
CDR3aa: CASSLTGSGEKLFF
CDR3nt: TGTGCCAGCAGTTTAACAGGGTCGGGTGAAAAACTGTTTTTT

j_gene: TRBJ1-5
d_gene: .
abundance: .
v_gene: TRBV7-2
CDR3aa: CASSLSSQSNQPQHF
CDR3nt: TGTGCCAGCAGCTTATCTTCTCAGAGCAATCAGCCCCAGCATTTT

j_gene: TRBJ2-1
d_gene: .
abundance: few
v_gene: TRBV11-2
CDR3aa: CASSLEWNEQFF
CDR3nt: TGTGCCAGCAGCTTAGAGTGGAATGAGCAGTTCTTC

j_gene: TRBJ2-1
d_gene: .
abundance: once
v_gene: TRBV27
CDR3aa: CASTPHRGEGNEQFF
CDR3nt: TGTGCCAGCACTCCCCACCGAGGCGAGGGCAATGAGCAGTTCTTC

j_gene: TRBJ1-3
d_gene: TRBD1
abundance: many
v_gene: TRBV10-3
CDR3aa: CATRDRGSGNTIYF
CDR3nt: TGTGCCACTAGGGACAGAGGTTCTGGAAACACCATATATTTT

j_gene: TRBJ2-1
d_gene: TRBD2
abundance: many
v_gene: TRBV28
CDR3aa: CASSSLPGLANNEQFF
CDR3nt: TGTGCCAGCAGCTCCCTACCGGGACTAGCGAACAATGAGCAGTTCTTC

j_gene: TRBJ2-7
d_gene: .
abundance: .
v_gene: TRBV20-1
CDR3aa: CSARDWRSSYEQYF
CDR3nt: TGCAGTGCTAGAGACTGGAGGAGCTCCTACGAGCAGTACTTC

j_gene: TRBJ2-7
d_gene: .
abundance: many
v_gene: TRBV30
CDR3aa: CAWSETTVEQYF
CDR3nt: TGTGCCTGGAGTGAAACGACAGTCGAGCAGTACTTC

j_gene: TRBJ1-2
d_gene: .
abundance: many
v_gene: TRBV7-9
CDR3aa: CASEGGPRDGYTF
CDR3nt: TGTGCCAGCGAGGGTGGGCCCCGGGATGGCTACACCTTC

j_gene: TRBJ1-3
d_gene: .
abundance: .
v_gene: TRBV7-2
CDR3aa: CASSLDLSAGNTIYF
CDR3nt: TGTGCCAGCAGCTTAGACCTGTCAGCTGGAAACACCATATATTTT

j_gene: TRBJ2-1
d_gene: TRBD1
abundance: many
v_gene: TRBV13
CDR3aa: CASSFSWTGRNEQFF
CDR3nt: TGTGCCAGCAGCTTCTCTTGGACAGGTCGCAATGAGCAGTTCTTC

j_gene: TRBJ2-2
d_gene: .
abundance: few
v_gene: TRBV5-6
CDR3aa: CASSMDSNWNTGELFF
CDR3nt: TGTGCCAGCAGCATGGATAGTAATTGGAACACCGGGGAGCTGTTTTTT

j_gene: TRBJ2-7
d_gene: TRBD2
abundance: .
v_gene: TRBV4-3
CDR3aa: CASSQDAASGSAYEQYF
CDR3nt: TGCGCCAGCAGCCAAGATGCGGCTAGCGGGAGTGCCTACGAGCAGTACTTC

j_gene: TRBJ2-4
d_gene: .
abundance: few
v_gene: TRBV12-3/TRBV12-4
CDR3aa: CASSFGNIQYF
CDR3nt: TGTGCCAGCAGTTTTGGAAACATTCAGTACTTC

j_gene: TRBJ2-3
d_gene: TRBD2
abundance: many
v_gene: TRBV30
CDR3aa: CAWNRASGTDTQYF
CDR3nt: TGTGCCTGGAATAGGGCTAGCGGAACAGATACGCAGTATTTT

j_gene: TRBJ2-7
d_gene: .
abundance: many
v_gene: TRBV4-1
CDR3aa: CASSSTFSEGPHAYEQYF
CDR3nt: TGCGCCAGCAGCTCAACATTCTCCGAGGGGCCACATGCCTACGAGCAGTACTTC

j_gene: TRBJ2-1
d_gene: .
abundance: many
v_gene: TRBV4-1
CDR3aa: CASSQTDGYNEQFF
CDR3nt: TGCGCCAGCAGCCAAACCGACGGATACAATGAGCAGTTCTTC

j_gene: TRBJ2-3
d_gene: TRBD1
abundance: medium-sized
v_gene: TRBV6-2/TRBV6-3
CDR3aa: CASSEQPAGTGSTDTQYF
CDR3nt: TGTGCCAGCAGCGAGCAGCCGGCCGGGACAGGGAGCACAGATACGCAGTATTTT

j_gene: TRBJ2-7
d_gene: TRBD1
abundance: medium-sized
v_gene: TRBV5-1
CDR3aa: CASRFGTDLSYEQYF
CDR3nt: TGCGCCAGCAGATTTGGGACAGACCTCTCCTACGAGCAGTACTTC

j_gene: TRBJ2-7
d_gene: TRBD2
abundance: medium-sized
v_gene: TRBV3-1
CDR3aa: CASSPGLAEYYEQYF
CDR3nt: TGTGCCAGCAGCCCGGGACTAGCTGAATACTACGAGCAGTACTTC

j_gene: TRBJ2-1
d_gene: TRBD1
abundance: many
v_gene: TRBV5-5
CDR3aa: CASSLWTGGRDEQFF
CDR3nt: TGTGCCAGCAGCCTCTGGACAGGGGGTAGAGATGAGCAGTTCTTC

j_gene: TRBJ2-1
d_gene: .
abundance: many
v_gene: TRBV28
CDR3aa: CASRGSGHNEQFF
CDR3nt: TGTGCCAGCAGGGGAAGCGGACACAATGAGCAGTTCTTC

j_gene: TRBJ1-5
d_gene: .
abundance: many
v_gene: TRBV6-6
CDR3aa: CASSYFPSISNQPQHF
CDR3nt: TGTGCCAGCAGTTACTTCCCTTCGATTAGCAATCAGCCCCAGCATTTT